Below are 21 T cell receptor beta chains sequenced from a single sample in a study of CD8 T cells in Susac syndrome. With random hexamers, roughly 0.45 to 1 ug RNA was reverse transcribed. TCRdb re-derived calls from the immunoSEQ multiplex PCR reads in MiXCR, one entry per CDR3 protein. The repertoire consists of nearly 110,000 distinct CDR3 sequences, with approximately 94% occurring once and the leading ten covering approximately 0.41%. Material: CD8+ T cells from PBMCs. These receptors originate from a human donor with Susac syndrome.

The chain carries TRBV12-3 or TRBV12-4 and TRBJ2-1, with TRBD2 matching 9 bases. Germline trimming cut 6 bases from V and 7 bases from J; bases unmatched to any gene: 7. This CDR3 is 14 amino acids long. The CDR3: CASSPGLAVNEQFF. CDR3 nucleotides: TGTGCCAGCAGCCCGGGACTAGCAGTTAATGAGCAGTTCTTC.

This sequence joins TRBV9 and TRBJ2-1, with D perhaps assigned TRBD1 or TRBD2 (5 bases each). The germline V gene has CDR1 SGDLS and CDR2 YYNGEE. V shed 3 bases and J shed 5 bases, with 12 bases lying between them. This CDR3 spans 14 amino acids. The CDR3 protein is CASSARDLNNEQFF. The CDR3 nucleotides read TGTGCCAGCAGCGCCCGGGACCTGAACAATGAGCAGTTCTTC.

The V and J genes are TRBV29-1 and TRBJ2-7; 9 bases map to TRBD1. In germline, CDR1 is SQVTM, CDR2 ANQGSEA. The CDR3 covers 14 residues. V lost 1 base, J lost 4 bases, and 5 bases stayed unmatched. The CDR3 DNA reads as TGCAGCGTTGAAGTAGCCGGACAGGGGTACGAGCAGTACTTC. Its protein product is CSVEVAGQGYEQYF.

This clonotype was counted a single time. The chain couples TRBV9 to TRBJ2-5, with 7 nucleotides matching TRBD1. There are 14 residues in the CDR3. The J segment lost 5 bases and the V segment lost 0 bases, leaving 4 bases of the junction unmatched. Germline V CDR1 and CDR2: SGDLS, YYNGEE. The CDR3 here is CASSVEGGWETQYF. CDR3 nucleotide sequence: TGTGCCAGCAGCGTAGAAGGGGGCTGGGAGACCCAGTACTTC.

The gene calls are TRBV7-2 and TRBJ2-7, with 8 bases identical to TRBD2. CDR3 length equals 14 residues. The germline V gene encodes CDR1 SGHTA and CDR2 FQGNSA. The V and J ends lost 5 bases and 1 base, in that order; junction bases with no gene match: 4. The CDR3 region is CASSQGTRSYEQYF. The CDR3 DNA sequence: TGTGCCAGCAGCCAGGGGACTAGGTCCTACGAGCAGTACTTC.

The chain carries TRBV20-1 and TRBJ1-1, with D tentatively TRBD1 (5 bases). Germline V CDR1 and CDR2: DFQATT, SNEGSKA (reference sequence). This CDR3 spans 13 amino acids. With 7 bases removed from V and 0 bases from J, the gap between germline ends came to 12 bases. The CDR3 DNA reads TGCAGTGGCAAGAGGGGAGTGAACACTGAAGCTTTCTTT. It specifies CSGKRGVNTEAFF.

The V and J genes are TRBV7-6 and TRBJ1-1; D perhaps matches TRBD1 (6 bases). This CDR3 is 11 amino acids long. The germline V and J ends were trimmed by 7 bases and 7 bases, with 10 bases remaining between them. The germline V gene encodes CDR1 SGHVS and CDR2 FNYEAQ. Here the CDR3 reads CASMEGGEAFF. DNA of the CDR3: TGTGCCAGCATGGAGGGGGGTGAAGCTTTCTTT.

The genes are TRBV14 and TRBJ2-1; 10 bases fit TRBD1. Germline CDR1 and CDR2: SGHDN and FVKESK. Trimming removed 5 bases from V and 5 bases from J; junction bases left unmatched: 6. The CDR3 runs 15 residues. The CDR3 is CASSYGQGVNNEQFF. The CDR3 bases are TGTGCCAGCAGCTACGGACAGGGGGTTAACAATGAGCAGTTCTTC.

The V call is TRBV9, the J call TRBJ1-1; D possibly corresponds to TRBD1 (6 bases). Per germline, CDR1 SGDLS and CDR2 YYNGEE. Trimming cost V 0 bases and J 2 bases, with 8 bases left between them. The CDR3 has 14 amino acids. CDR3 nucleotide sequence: TGTGCCAGCAGCGTAGCTGGGGGCAACACTGAAGCTTTCTTT. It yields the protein CASSVAGGNTEAFF. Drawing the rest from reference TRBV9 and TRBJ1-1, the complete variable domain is DSGVTQTPKHLITATGQRVTLRCSPRSGDLSVYWYQQSLDQGLQFLIQYYNGEERAKGNILERFSAQQFPDLHSELNLSSLELGDSALYFCASSVAGGNTEAFFGQGTRLTVV.

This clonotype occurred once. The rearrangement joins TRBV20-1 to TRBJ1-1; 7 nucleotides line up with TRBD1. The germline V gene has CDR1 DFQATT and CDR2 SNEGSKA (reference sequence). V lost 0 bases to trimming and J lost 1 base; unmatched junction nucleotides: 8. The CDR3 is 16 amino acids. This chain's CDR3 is CSARDRDSHWNTEAFF. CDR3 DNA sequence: TGCAGTGCTAGAGATAGGGACAGCCATTGGAACACTGAAGCTTTCTTT.

The CDR3 protein is CASSSGGPDTQYF. The CDR3 coding sequence is TGTGCCAGCAGTTCAGGGGGCCCTGATACGCAGTATTTT. The chain combines TRBV7-3 with TRBJ2-3; 8 nucleotides match TRBD1. CDR3 size: 13 residues. The trim removed 6 bases at V and 6 bases at J, leaving 5 bases unmatched. Germline lookup yields CDR1 SGHTA and CDR2 FQGTGA.

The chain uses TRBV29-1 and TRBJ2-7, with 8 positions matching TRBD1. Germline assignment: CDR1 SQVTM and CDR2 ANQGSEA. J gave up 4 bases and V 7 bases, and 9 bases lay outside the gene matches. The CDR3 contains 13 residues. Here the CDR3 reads CSAEDRDSYEQYF. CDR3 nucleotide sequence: TGCAGCGCCGAGGACAGGGACTCATACGAGCAGTACTTC.

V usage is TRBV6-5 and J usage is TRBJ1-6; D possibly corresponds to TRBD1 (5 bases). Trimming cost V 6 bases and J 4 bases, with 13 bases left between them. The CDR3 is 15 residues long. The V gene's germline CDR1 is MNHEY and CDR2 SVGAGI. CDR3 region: CASSQGTEYNSPLHF. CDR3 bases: TGTGCCAGCAGCCAAGGGACGGAGTATAATTCACCCCTCCACTTT.

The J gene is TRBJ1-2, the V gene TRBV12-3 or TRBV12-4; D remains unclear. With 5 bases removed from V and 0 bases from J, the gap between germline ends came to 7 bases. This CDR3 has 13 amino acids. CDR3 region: CASSLEANYGYTF. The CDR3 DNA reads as TGTGCCAGCAGTCTGGAAGCTAACTATGGCTACACCTTC.

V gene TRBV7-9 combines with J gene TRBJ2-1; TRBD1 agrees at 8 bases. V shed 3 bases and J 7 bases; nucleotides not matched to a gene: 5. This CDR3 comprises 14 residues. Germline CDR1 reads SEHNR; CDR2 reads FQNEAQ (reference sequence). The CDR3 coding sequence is TGTGCCAGCAGCTTGATGGACAGGGCGAATGAGCAGTTCTTC. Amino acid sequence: CASSLMDRANEQFF.

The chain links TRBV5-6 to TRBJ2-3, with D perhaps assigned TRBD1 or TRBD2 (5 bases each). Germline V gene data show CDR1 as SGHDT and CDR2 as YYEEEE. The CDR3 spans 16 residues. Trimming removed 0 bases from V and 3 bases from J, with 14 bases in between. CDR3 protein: CASSLDGGSNTDTQYF. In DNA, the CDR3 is TGTGCCAGCAGCTTGGATGGGGGATCCAATACAGATACGCAGTATTTT.

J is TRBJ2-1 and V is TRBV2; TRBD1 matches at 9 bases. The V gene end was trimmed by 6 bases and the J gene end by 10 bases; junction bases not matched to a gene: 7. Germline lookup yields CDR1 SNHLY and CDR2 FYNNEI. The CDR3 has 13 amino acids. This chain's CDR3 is CASRGQDRGEQFF. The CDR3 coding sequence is TGTGCCAGCAGAGGGCAGGACAGGGGCGAGCAGTTCTTC.

CDR3 region: CASSQDLMNTEAFF. CDR3 DNA sequence: TGCGCCAGCAGCCAAGACCTTATGAACACTGAAGCTTTCTTT. The V call is TRBV4-3, the J call TRBJ1-1; D is unclear. Trimming took off 0 bases at V and 0 bases at J, with 5 bases between the two ends. The CDR3 extends over 14 amino acids. Germline-derived CDR1 and CDR2 are LGHNA and YSLEER.

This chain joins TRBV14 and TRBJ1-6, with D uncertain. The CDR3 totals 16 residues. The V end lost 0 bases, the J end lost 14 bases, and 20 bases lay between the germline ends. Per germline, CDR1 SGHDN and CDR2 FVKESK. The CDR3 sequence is CASSQDSGGPDRALHF. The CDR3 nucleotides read TGTGCCAGCAGCCAAGATTCCGGCGGGCCGGATAGGGCCCTCCACTTT.

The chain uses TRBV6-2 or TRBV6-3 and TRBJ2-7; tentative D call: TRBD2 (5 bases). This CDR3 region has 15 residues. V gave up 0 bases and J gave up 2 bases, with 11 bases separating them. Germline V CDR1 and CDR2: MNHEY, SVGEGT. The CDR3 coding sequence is TGTGCCAGCAGTTACTCGCTTGTCGGGACCTACGAGCAGTACTTC. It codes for CASSYSLVGTYEQYF.

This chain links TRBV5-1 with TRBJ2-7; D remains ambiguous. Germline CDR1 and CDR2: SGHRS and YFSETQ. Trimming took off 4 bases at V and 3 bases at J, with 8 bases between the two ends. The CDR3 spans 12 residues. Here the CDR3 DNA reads TGCGCCAGCAGCGCCGAGAACTACGAGCAGTACTTC. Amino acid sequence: CASSAENYEQYF.